Each of the 22 T cell receptor beta chains below was sequenced from the same sample in a study of T cell changes during pregnancy in multiple sclerosis. Produced via immunoSEQ multiplex PCR; TCRdb's table is partial and in-frame only. The table lists under 55,000 clones, roughly 93% of them singletons, with about 1.9% in the top ten. The sequencing used peripheral blood, collected in the second trimester of pregnancy. Source of these receptors: a female donor with multiple sclerosis, enrolled in a pregnancy study.

The CDR3: CASSEIQLYNEQFF. The CDR3 DNA sequence: TGTGCCAGCAGTGAGATCCAGTTATACAATGAGCAGTTCTTC. The genes are TRBV2 and TRBJ2-1, with D uncertain. Germline V lookup: CDR1 SNHLY, CDR2 FYNNEI. This CDR3 is built from 14 residues. V dropped 3 bases and J dropped 4 bases, with 10 bases sitting between them.

This clone was counted once. The chain recombines TRBV7-3 with TRBJ2-5; a weak D match, TRBD2 (6 bases). Trimming took 2 bases from V and 2 from J, leaving 12 bases between them. Germline loops: CDR1 SGHTA, CDR2 FQGTGA. The CDR3 runs 15 residues. The CDR3, as DNA: TGTGCCAGCAGCTTATTCGGGGGTAATCAAGAGACCCAGTACTTC. This sequence encodes CASSLFGGNQETQYF.

This chain links TRBV28 with TRBJ1-4; D gene ambiguous. The CDR3 sequence is 12 residues long. V was pared by 1 base and J by 5 bases, with 2 bases between. Germline V gives CDR1 MDHEN, CDR2 SYDVKM. CDR3 protein: CASSLLNEKLFF. The CDR3 DNA reads TGTGCCAGCAGTTTATTAAATGAAAAACTGTTTTTT.

This clone was counted a few times. V is TRBV6-1 and J is TRBJ1-2; 8 bases agree with TRBD1. V was clipped by 6 bases and J by 3 bases; unmatched bases: 3. CDR3 length equals 13 residues. Germline V CDR1 and CDR2: MNHNS, SASEGT. The CDR3 protein is CASRGTGDYGYTF. For the CDR3, the DNA is TGTGCCAGCAGAGGGACAGGAGACTATGGCTACACCTTC.

This clone was seen only a few times. The V call is TRBV7-2, the J call TRBJ1-2, with D perhaps matching TRBD1 (5 bases). Germline lookup yields CDR1 SGHTA and CDR2 FQGNSA. This CDR3 has 12 residues. The ends were cut back, 1 base at V and 7 bases at J, with 7 bases in the middle. The CDR3 DNA reads TGTGCCAGCAGCTTAGATCAGGGTGGCTACACCTTC. It is translated as CASSLDQGGYTF.

The CDR3, as DNA: TGTGCCAGCAGTGAGTCAGGCCCGCGCAATCAGCCCCAGCATTTT. Amino acids: CASSESGPRNQPQHF. The chain links TRBV2 to TRBJ1-5; D is unclear. Germline V gene sequence: CDR1 SNHLY, CDR2 FYNNEI. V was shortened by 3 bases and J by 2 bases, with 11 bases between the two germline ends. This CDR3 has 15 amino acids.

This chain joins TRBV9 and TRBJ2-7, with 12 bases identical to TRBD1. The CDR3 is 17 amino acids. With V trimmed by 4 bases and J by 5 bases, 13 bases remained unmatched. CDR1 is SGDLS, CDR2 YYNGEE, per germline. CDR3 sequence reads: CASSPGTGGSASNEQYF. CDR3 bases: TGTGCCAGCAGCCCGGGGACAGGGGGCTCGGCTTCGAACGAGCAGTACTTC.

The chain joins TRBV18 to TRBJ1-2, with D possibly being TRBD1 (6 bases). CDR3 length: 15 residues. CDR1 and CDR2 from the germline V gene are KGHSH and LQKENI. V was pared by 0 bases and J by 6 bases, with 14 bases between. CDR3 nucleotides: TGTGCCAGCTCACCACCGAGGGGGACGTTAGATGGCTACACCTTC. Translating gives CASSPPRGTLDGYTF.

This sequence joins TRBV7-8 and TRBJ1-5; TRBD1 agrees at 11 bases. The J segment lost 0 bases and the V segment lost 4 bases, leaving 17 bases of the junction unmatched. The CDR3 is 21 amino acids. Per germline, CDR1 SGHVS and CDR2 FQNEAQ. The CDR3 is CASSSIGQGARNRYSNQPQHF. Written as DNA, the CDR3 is TGTGCCAGCAGCTCGATCGGACAGGGGGCCCGAAATAGGTATAGCAATCAGCCCCAGCATTTT.

This sequence joins TRBV12-5 and TRBJ1-4; D is possibly TRBD1 (6 bases). This CDR3 comprises 14 residues. V lost 5 bases, J lost 0 bases, and 7 bases lay in between. CDR1 and CDR2 from the germline V gene are LGHNT and FRNRAP. The DNA for the CDR3 is TGTGCTAGTGGTAGGACAGCAACTAATGAAAAACTGTTTTTT. Translating gives CASGRTATNEKLFF.

This chain uses TRBV29-1 with TRBJ2-3; 9 bases are a match to TRBD2. The CDR3 loop spans 18 amino acids. The J segment lost 0 bases and the V segment lost 4 bases, leaving 14 bases of the junction unmatched. Germline CDR1 is SQVTM and CDR2 is ANQGSEA. The CDR3 bases are TGCAGCGTTGCGGTAGGGCAGACTAGCGGACGAAGCACAGATACGCAGTATTTT. Protein sequence: CSVAVGQTSGRSTDTQYF.

The chain is built from TRBV28 and TRBJ2-3, with TRBD1 as a possible D gene (6 bases). V was trimmed by 6 bases and J by 2 bases, leaving 15 bases between them. In germline, CDR1 is MDHEN, CDR2 SYDVKM. The CDR3 has 15 residues. This chain's CDR3 is CASRKIQGYTDTQYF. In DNA, the CDR3 is TGTGCCAGCAGGAAGATTCAGGGGTACACAGATACGCAGTATTTT.

The J gene is TRBJ1-2, the V gene TRBV5-1; no firm D call. V lost 0 bases and J lost 3, with 6 bases in between. Per germline, CDR1 SGHRS and CDR2 YFSETQ. The CDR3 loop spans 13 amino acids. The CDR3 loop reads CASSLERDYGYTF. The CDR3 DNA is TGCGCCAGCAGCTTGGAACGAGACTATGGCTACACCTTC.

This sequence joins TRBV25-1 and TRBJ2-1; possibly TRBD2 for D (6 bases). V dropped 3 bases and J dropped 0 bases, with 9 bases sitting between them. CDR1 and CDR2 from the germline V gene are MGHDK and SYGVNS. The CDR3 has 15 amino acids. DNA for the CDR3: TGTGCCAGCAGTGACGCGGGGAGCTCCTACAATGAGCAGTTCTTC. Translating it yields CASSDAGSSYNEQFF.

The table lists this clone with a count of one. J is TRBJ1-2 and V is TRBV6-1; TRBD1 matches at 8 bases. V was pared by 5 bases and J by 3 bases, with 2 bases of the junction left unmatched. The CDR3 is made up of 13 amino acids. Germline values: CDR1 MNHNS, CDR2 SASEGT. CDR3 amino acids: CASSSQGDYGYTF. Written as DNA, the CDR3 is TGTGCCAGCAGTTCACAGGGGGACTATGGCTACACCTTC.

The chain carries TRBV19 and TRBJ1-5, with 11 bases aligning to TRBD1. Looked up from germline, CDR1 is LNHDA and CDR2 is SQIVND (reference sequence). The CDR3 extends over 16 amino acids. V gave up 4 bases and J gave up 6 bases; unmatched junction bases: 8. The DNA of the CDR3 is TGTGCCAGTAGTACCCTAAGGGGACAGGGGGGTCAGCCCCAGCATTTT. It specifies CASSTLRGQGGQPQHF.

The rearrangement joins TRBV5-4 to TRBJ2-1; 8 bases are shared with TRBD2. After removal of 0 bases from V and 9 bases from J, the junction contained 11 bases not matched to a gene. The CDR3 spans 16 residues. Germline V gene lookup returns CDR1 SGHNT and CDR2 YYREEE (reference sequence). The CDR3, as DNA: TGTGCCAGCAGCTTGGCCGGGTCGGGAGGGGTTCGTGAGCAGTTCTTC. Its protein product is CASSLAGSGGVREQFF.

This sequence joins TRBV5-6 and TRBJ2-1, with D perhaps matching TRBD1 (6 bases). Germline assignment: CDR1 SGHDT and CDR2 YYEEEE. V was pared by 0 bases and J by 1 base, with 11 bases between. The length of the CDR3 is 16 residues. CDR3 protein: CASSLVSRGSYNEQFF. The CDR3 DNA reads as TGTGCCAGCAGCTTGGTGAGCAGGGGATCCTACAATGAGCAGTTCTTC.

J is TRBJ2-2 and V is TRBV14; D is ambiguous. CDR1 and CDR2 (germline): SGHDN, FVKESK. This CDR3 spans 15 amino acids. The V and J ends lost 0 bases and 1 base respectively, with 6 bases between them. The chain's CDR3 is CASSQDPLNTGELFF. For the CDR3, the DNA is TGTGCCAGCAGCCAAGACCCTTTGAACACCGGGGAGCTGTTTTTT.

This clone was counted between two and nine times. The J gene is TRBJ1-1, the V gene TRBV5-4; possible D gene TRBD1, 6 bases. Germline CDR1 reads SGHNT; CDR2 reads YYREEE (reference sequence). The CDR3 consists of 14 residues. Trimming left V 2 bases short and J 1 base short, with 9 bases between. CDR3 sequence reads: CASSFRGRNTEAFF. The CDR3 nucleotides read TGTGCCAGCAGCTTTAGGGGGAGGAACACTGAAGCTTTCTTT.

The rearrangement links TRBV6-5 to TRBJ2-7, with TRBD2 identical over 9 bases. The CDR3 runs to 15 residues. The germline V gene has CDR1 MNHEY and CDR2 SVGAGI. Trimming took 6 bases from V and 2 from J; bases not matched to a gene: 8. CDR3 sequence: CASSPWLAGTYEQYF. CDR3 sequence (DNA): TGTGCCAGCAGCCCCTGGCTAGCGGGAACCTACGAGCAGTACTTC.

In DNA, the CDR3 is TGTGCCAGCAGCTTCGAAGTATTCGGTGAGCAGTTCTTC. Encoded protein: CASSFEVFGEQFF. The chain joins TRBV7-6 to TRBJ2-1; D gene ambiguous. This CDR3 is 13 amino acids long. The germline V and J ends were trimmed by 3 bases and 9 bases, with 12 bases remaining between them. Germline lookup yields CDR1 SGHVS and CDR2 FNYEAQ. The variable domain in full, with the rest retrieved from reference TRBV7-6 and TRBJ2-1, is GAGVSQSPRYKVTKRGQDVALRCDPISGHVSLYWYRQALGQGPEFLTYFNYEAQQDKSGLPNDRFSAERPEGSISTLTIQRTEQRDSAMYRCASSFEVFGEQFFGPGTRLTVL.